This T cell receptor beta chain was obtained from a study of cytomegalovirus exposure and HLA in healthy donors. In the PCR, 60 Vbeta and 13 Jbeta primers were used. Clones were read by immunoSEQ multiplex PCR, and TCRdb kept only the in-frame ones, dropping some. The repertoire consists of over 150,000 clones, with roughly three quarters occurring once and the leading ten covering around 7%. These donors, healthy bone marrow donors, were studied. In its sample, this clone was seen a few times. Its antigen remains unidentified. General study points: Listed as cytomegalovirus-associated were 150 to 200 TCR beta chains.

Trimming removed 6 bases from V and 1 base from J, with 10 bases in between. Germline V gives CDR1 MNHNS, CDR2 SASEGT. The CDR3 has 14 amino acids. The TCR was taken from a male donor in good health and CMV-seropositive. The sample comprised PBMCs. This chain links TRBV6-1 with TRBJ2-1; D is ambiguous. The chain's CDR3 is CASRKEHSYNEQFF. The CDR3 nucleotides are TGTGCCAGCAGGAAGGAGCATTCCTACAATGAGCAGTTCTTC.